One and the same sample provided the 5 T cell receptor beta chains below, sequenced in a study of siplizumab effects on memory and regulatory T cells. The assay was immunoSEQ multiplex PCR, and TCRdb's table has in-frame clones only and misses some. The table lists about 63,000 clones, approximately 87% of them singletons, with roughly 3.8% in the top ten. Sequencing used memory CD4+ T cells sorted from blood. Receptor source: a human donor in good health.

The chain couples TRBV7-9 to TRBJ2-7, with 12 bases lining up with TRBD2. The CDR3 has 14 amino acids. The V segment lost 5 bases and the J segment 12 bases; nucleotides outside the gene matches: 11. The germline V gene has CDR1 SEHNR and CDR2 FQNEAQ (reference sequence). The CDR3 coding sequence is TGTGCCAGCAGCGGAATGACTAGCGGGGGATGGACGTACTTC. It is translated as CASSGMTSGGWTYF.

The J gene is TRBJ1-2, the V gene TRBV6-4, with D possibly matching TRBD1 (6 bases). The CDR3 is 15 amino acids. Germline V gene data show CDR1 as MRHNA and CDR2 as SNTAGT. The V end lost 0 bases, the J end lost 4 bases, and 12 bases lay between the germline ends. This chain's CDR3 is CASSDSEGGRYGYTF. CDR3 bases: TGTGCCAGCAGTGACTCAGAAGGGGGTCGCTATGGCTACACCTTC.

The chain combines TRBV11-2 with TRBJ1-5; D uncertain. This CDR3 region has 13 residues. With 5 bases removed from V and 4 bases from J, the gap between germline ends came to 9 bases. The germline V gene has CDR1 SGHAT and CDR2 FQNNGV. The CDR3 DNA reads TGTGCCAGCAGCCCGCAAATGAATCAGCCCCAGCATTTT. Its protein is CASSPQMNQPQHF.

The V gene is TRBV5-1, the J gene TRBJ1-2, with D unclear. The CDR3 consists of 15 residues. Per the germline V gene, CDR1 is SGHRS and CDR2 is YFSETQ. The V end was cut by 0 bases, the J end by 0 bases, with 9 bases between. The CDR3 protein is CASSLDSRSNYGYTF. CDR3 DNA: TGCGCCAGCAGCTTGGATTCTAGGTCTAACTATGGCTACACCTTC.

The rearrangement uses TRBV11-1 and TRBJ2-5, with 9 bases identical to TRBD1. The CDR3 loop spans 15 amino acids. The ends lost 6 bases at V and 2 bases at J; junction bases unmatched: 7. The germline V gene has CDR1 SGHAT and CDR2 FQDESV (reference sequence). The CDR3, as DNA: TGTGCCAGCAGAATACAGGGGGCCATGCAAGAGACCCAGTACTTC. Translating gives CASRIQGAMQETQYF. Variable domain in full (rest from reference TRBV11-1 and TRBJ2-5): EAEVAQSPRYKITEKSQAVAFWCDPISGHATLYWYRQILGQGPELLVQFQDESVVDDSQLPKDRFSAERLKGVDSTLKIQPAELGDSAMYLCASRIQGAMQETQYFGPGTRLLVL.